This entry lists 28 T cell receptor beta chains sequenced from one sample in a study of blood T cell repertoires in COVID-19. The protocol was immunoSEQ multiplex PCR, while the TCRdb copy is restricted to in-frame clones and leaves out a portion. The table has roughly 380,000 clones, about nine tenths seen once. The sequenced material came from peripheral blood. The receptor set was obtained from a woman aged 60-75 years with COVID-19, enrolled during active disease.

The chain recombines TRBV12-3 or TRBV12-4 with TRBJ1-2; D call uncertain. The CDR3 spans 13 residues. The V end lost 1 base, the J end lost 4 bases, and 7 bases lay between the germline ends. The CDR3 DNA reads TGTGCCAGCAGTTTAGAGGCGGGCTATGGCTACACCTTC. This translates into CASSLEAGYGYTF.

The table lists this clone with a count of one. The chain carries TRBV5-1 and TRBJ1-3, with 9 positions matching TRBD1. Per the germline V gene, CDR1 is SGHRS and CDR2 is YFSETQ. The CDR3 is 14 amino acids. J lost 3 bases, V lost 5 bases, and 3 bases had no gene match. The CDR3 sequence: CASSNRGLGNTIYF. CDR3 in DNA: TGCGCCAGCAGTAACAGGGGGCTTGGAAACACCATATATTTT.

The CDR3 spells CASSLSSGDYEQYF. The CDR3 DNA sequence: TGTGCCAGCAGCCTCTCTTCGGGGGACTACGAGCAGTACTTC. The J gene is TRBJ2-7, the V gene TRBV5-5; D possibly corresponds to TRBD2 (6 bases). Trimming removed 4 bases from V and 3 bases from J, with 14 bases in between. The CDR3 runs 14 residues. Germline V lookup: CDR1 SGHKS, CDR2 YYEKEE (reference sequence).

This clone occurred once. The CDR3, as DNA: TGTGCCAGCAGTGAAGGGGGACAGAGCGGGAATTCACCCCTCCACTTT. Residues: CASSEGGQSGNSPLHF. This sequence joins TRBV2 and TRBJ1-6; 7 positions match TRBD1. The germline V gene encodes CDR1 SNHLY and CDR2 FYNNEI. V shed 1 base, J shed 7 bases, and the junction held 7 bases outside the gene matches. CDR3 length equals 16 residues.

The chain recombines TRBV7-3 with TRBJ2-2; 12 positions agree with TRBD1. The junction had 5 bases not matched to a gene; V was cut back by 6 bases and J by 6 bases. The CDR3 totals 15 residues. Germline assignment: CDR1 SGHTA and CDR2 FQGTGA. DNA of the CDR3: TGTGCCAGCAGACCGGGACAGGGGGCCTCCGGGGAGCTGTTTTTT. Translation gives CASRPGQGASGELFF.

The rearrangement uses TRBV5-6 and TRBJ2-7; D ambiguous. V was clipped by 1 base and J by 0 bases, with 8 bases between them. CDR1 and CDR2 from the germline V gene are SGHDT and YYEEEE. The CDR3 runs 14 residues. CDR3 in DNA: TGTGCCAGCAGCTTGCCAGGTAGCTCCTACGAGCAGTACTTC. This encodes CASSLPGSSYEQYF. The variable domain in full, completed from reference TRBV5-6 and TRBJ2-7, reads DAGVTQSPTHLIKTRGQQVTLRCSPKSGHDTVSWYQQALGQGPQFIFQYYEEEERQRGNFPDRFSGHQFPNYSSELNVNALLLGDSALYLCASSLPGSSYEQYFGPGTRLTVT.

The rearrangement joins TRBV11-3 to TRBJ1-1; D is possibly TRBD1 (6 bases). The CDR3 runs 13 residues. In germline, CDR1 is SGHNT, CDR2 YENEEA. V lost 9 bases and J 3 bases, leaving 14 bases between the germline ends. The CDR3 reads CASSSDSYTEAFF. The CDR3 nucleotides read TGTGCCAGTTCGTCGGACAGCTACACTGAAGCTTTCTTT.

The chain employs TRBV9 and TRBJ1-2, with 8 bases aligning to TRBD1. The CDR3 sequence is 16 residues long. With V trimmed by 0 bases and J by 3 bases, 7 bases remained unmatched. Germline-derived CDR1 and CDR2 are SGDLS and YYNGEE. In DNA, the CDR3 is TGTGCCAGCAGCGTAGCTGGGACAGGACTCCACTATGGCTACACCTTC. Translation: CASSVAGTGLHYGYTF.

The rearrangement joins TRBV9 to TRBJ2-3, with D perhaps TRBD2 (5 bases). Per germline, CDR1 SGDLS and CDR2 YYNGEE. V lost 0 bases, J lost 5 bases, and 10 bases lay in between. The CDR3 runs to 14 residues. The CDR3 DNA reads TGTGCCAGCAGCGTAGTTGCAGGAGGAGATACGCAGTATTTT. Its protein product is CASSVVAGGDTQYF.

V gene TRBV6-6 combines with J gene TRBJ2-7; 11 bases fit TRBD1. The CDR3 runs 16 residues. The germline V gene encodes CDR1 MNHNY and CDR2 SVGAGI (reference sequence). Germline trimming cut 6 bases from V and 3 bases from J; bases unmatched to any gene: 10. CDR3 amino acids: CASSQRTGGAGYEQYF. Here the CDR3 DNA reads TGTGCCAGCAGCCAACGGACAGGGGGCGCGGGCTACGAGCAGTACTTC.

Remarks on this clone: The sample has other DNA sequences that encode this CDR3 too. This chain joins TRBV2 and TRBJ1-1, with 9 nucleotides matching TRBD1. The CDR3 loop spans 13 amino acids. From germline, CDR1 is SNHLY and CDR2 FYNNEI. V was pared by 5 bases and J by 5 bases, with 3 bases of the junction left unmatched. For the CDR3, the DNA is TGTGCCAGCAGTCGGACAGGGGTAACTGAAGCTTTCTTT. Protein sequence: CASSRTGVTEAFF.

The V call is TRBV19, the J call TRBJ1-2; 8 bases are a match to TRBD1. There are 18 residues in the CDR3. The V gene's germline CDR1 is LNHDA and CDR2 SQIVND (reference sequence). V trimming: 4 bases; J trimming: 4 bases; junction bases outside the gene matches: 17. DNA of the CDR3: TGTGCCAGTAGTACGGATACAGGGGGTGCGGGATATGGCTATGGCTACACCTTC. The encoded protein is CASSTDTGGAGYGYGYTF.

The chain has TRBV2 and TRBJ1-3, with a possible D match to TRBD1 (5 bases). Germline values: CDR1 SNHLY, CDR2 FYNNEI. The CDR3 length is 18 residues. V was pared by 7 bases and J by 0 bases, with 22 bases between. As DNA, the CDR3 is TGTGCCAGCATGATGGGTTGGGGCAGTGACACCTCTGGAAACACCATATATTTT. Amino acids: CASMMGWGSDTSGNTIYF.

The chain employs TRBV7-8 and TRBJ1-4; 7 nucleotides match TRBD1. The CDR3 consists of 15 residues. Germline lookup yields CDR1 SGHVS and CDR2 FQNEAQ. V gave up 3 bases and J gave up 4 bases; unmatched junction bases: 5. The chain's CDR3 is CASSFAGQVNEKLFF. DNA for the CDR3: TGTGCCAGCAGCTTCGCCGGACAGGTTAATGAAAAACTGTTTTTT.

V and J are TRBV5-1 and TRBJ1-1; maybe TRBD1 (5 bases). The CDR3 is 13 residues long. Germline V CDR1 and CDR2: SGHRS, YFSETQ. The V end was cut by 4 bases, the J end by 8 bases, with 15 bases between. Here the CDR3 DNA reads TGCGCCAGCAGCCCAAGTCAGGGCTGGGAAGCTTTCTTT. Its translation is CASSPSQGWEAFF.

CDR3 loop: CASSLFSGSYGYTF. The DNA of the CDR3 is TGTGCCAGCAGCTTGTTTTCAGGGTCCTATGGCTACACCTTC. V gene TRBV5-6 combines with J gene TRBJ1-2, with D tentatively TRBD1 (5 bases). Deletions cut 1 base from V and 4 bases from J, with 11 bases between. The CDR3 contains 14 residues. Germline V CDR1 and CDR2: SGHDT, YYEEEE.

The chain combines TRBV7-6 with TRBJ1-2; tentatively, D is TRBD1 (6 bases). The germline V gene encodes CDR1 SGHVS and CDR2 FNYEAQ. The CDR3 spans 14 residues. V lost 4 bases to trimming and J lost 6 bases, with 15 bases between them. CDR3 DNA sequence: TGTGCCAGCAGCTCAAACAGGGTTCGGCATGGCTACACCTTC. Its protein is CASSSNRVRHGYTF.

This sequence joins TRBV5-4 and TRBJ1-2; 8 nucleotides match TRBD1. From germline, CDR1 is SGHNT and CDR2 YYREEE (reference sequence). CDR3 length: 17 amino acids. Losses at the gene ends were 0 bases for V and 5 bases for J; bases not matched to a gene: 12. The DNA for the CDR3 is TGTGCCAGCAGCTTGGTTGGACAGGGTAAGACTACATATGGCTACACCTTC. Protein: CASSLVGQGKTTYGYTF.

CDR3 coding DNA: TGCGCCAGCAAGGGGACAGGGAGCAACGAGCAGTACTTC. Protein: CASKGTGSNEQYF. The chain uses TRBV4-1 and TRBJ2-7, with 9 bases matching TRBD1. The V gene end was trimmed by 7 bases and the J gene end by 5 bases; junction bases not matched to a gene: 6. The CDR3 runs 13 residues. CDR1 MGHRA and CDR2 YSYEKL come from the germline V gene.

CDR3 protein: CASSPPQGWETQYF. Written as DNA, the CDR3 is TGTGCCAGCTCACCACCGCAGGGTTGGGAGACCCAGTACTTC. The chain links TRBV18 to TRBJ2-5, with D perhaps matching TRBD1 (5 bases). The germline V gene encodes CDR1 KGHSH and CDR2 LQKENI. The V end was cut by 0 bases, the J end by 5 bases, with 10 bases between. The CDR3 runs 14 residues.

This chain joins TRBV6-1 and TRBJ2-3, with D maybe TRBD2 (6 bases). Germline V gene data show CDR1 as MNHNS and CDR2 as SASEGT. CDR3 size: 15 residues. The germline V and J ends were trimmed by 1 base and 4 bases, with 12 bases remaining between them. The CDR3, as DNA: TGTGCCAGCAGTGAAGGACTAGTCAATTCAGATACGCAGTATTTT. Translation: CASSEGLVNSDTQYF.

The rearrangement links TRBV3-1 (or the pseudogene TRBV3-2) to TRBJ1-1; D ambiguous. The germline gives CDR1 LGHDT, CDR2 YNNKEL (reference sequence). Trimming left V 4 bases short and J 0 bases short, with 12 bases between. This CDR3 region has 15 residues. Written as DNA, the CDR3 is TGTGCCAGCAGCCCCCCCCGGCGGGTGAACACTGAAGCTTTCTTT. Its protein product is CASSPPRRVNTEAFF.

The chain recombines TRBV7-3 with TRBJ2-3; 9 nucleotides align to TRBD2. The length of the CDR3 is 15 residues. The junction had 5 bases not matched to a gene; V was cut back by 3 bases and J by 4 bases. Germline V gene sequence: CDR1 SGHTA, CDR2 FQGTGA. CDR3 sequence: CASSFNLAGADTQYF. The DNA of the CDR3 is TGTGCCAGCAGCTTTAACTTAGCGGGGGCAGATACGCAGTATTTT.

The V and J genes are TRBV5-8 and TRBJ2-2; the match to TRBD2 covers 13 bases. Per the germline V gene, CDR1 is SGHTS and CDR2 is YDEGEE. V gave up 1 base and J gave up 0 bases; unmatched junction bases: 6. The CDR3 extends over 19 amino acids. The CDR3 sequence is CASSLWPTSGGSNTGELFF. CDR3 in DNA: TGTGCCAGCAGCTTGTGGCCGACTAGCGGGGGGTCGAACACCGGGGAGCTGTTTTTT.

This clone was seen only once. In DNA, the CDR3 is TGTGCCAGCAGTTTATTAGGGACAGGGCACGGAAATTCACCCCTCCACTTT. Translation: CASSLLGTGHGNSPLHF. This chain links TRBV28 with TRBJ1-6; TRBD1 agrees at 9 bases. CDR1 MDHEN and CDR2 SYDVKM come from the germline V gene. The CDR3 consists of 17 residues. J was trimmed by 7 bases and V by 1 base; bases with no gene match: 8.

The chain has TRBV5-1 and TRBJ2-1; D may be TRBD2 (6 bases). Germline V CDR1 and CDR2: SGHRS, YFSETQ. V was trimmed by 0 bases and J by 4 bases, leaving 11 bases between them. CDR3 length: 15 amino acids. The CDR3 is CASSLVEGYYNEQFF. CDR3 coding DNA: TGCGCCAGCAGCTTGGTGGAGGGTTATTACAATGAGCAGTTCTTC.

This clone was recorded once. The chain has TRBV6-5 and TRBJ1-1, with D perhaps matching TRBD1 (5 bases). CDR1 is MNHEY, CDR2 SVGAGI, per germline. V was cut by 4 bases and J by 3 bases, with 15 bases left in between. The CDR3 sequence is 15 residues long. This CDR3 reads CASSSSRGGHTEAFF. DNA of the CDR3: TGTGCCAGCAGTTCCTCTCGGGGGGGTCACACTGAAGCTTTCTTT.

V gene TRBV9 combines with J gene TRBJ1-2; 8 bases map to TRBD1. Germline V gene sequence: CDR1 SGDLS, CDR2 YYNGEE. V lost 2 bases and J lost 5; bases outside the gene matches: 8. The CDR3 consists of 15 residues. The CDR3 protein is CASSVRDRPFYGYTF. Written as DNA, the CDR3 is TGTGCCAGCAGCGTCCGGGACAGGCCTTTTTATGGCTACACCTTC.